The 12 T cell receptor beta chains given below trace back to one sample, sequenced in a study of cytomegalovirus exposure and HLA in healthy donors. PCR used 60 Vbeta primers and 13 Jbeta primers. Method: immunoSEQ multiplex PCR; TCRdb's copy keeps in-frame clones and lacks some. In total, the table holds 30,000 to 35,000 clones. Material: PBMCs. All receptors come from a woman in her 40s in good health and CMV-seropositive.

V is TRBV28 and J is TRBJ1-5; perhaps TRBD1 as D (6 bases). The CDR3 length is 18 residues. Trimming removed 5 bases at V and 2 bases at J, with 22 bases between. Germline V gene lookup returns CDR1 MDHEN and CDR2 SYDVKM. The CDR3 DNA reads as TGTGCCAGCAGTCCTACGACAGGCGTAGGCTATGGCAATCAGCCCCAGCATTTT. Encoded protein: CASSPTTGVGYGNQPQHF.

The J gene is TRBJ2-5, the V gene TRBV5-5; 9 nucleotides agree with TRBD1. Losses at the gene ends were 2 bases for V and 2 bases for J; bases not matched to a gene: 4. Looked up from germline, CDR1 is SGHKS and CDR2 is YYEKEE (reference sequence). The CDR3 has 15 amino acids. The CDR3 protein is CASSFPGQGQETQYF. The CDR3 nucleotides read TGTGCCAGCAGCTTCCCTGGACAGGGGCAAGAGACCCAGTACTTC. Complete variable domain (other parts from reference TRBV5-5 and TRBJ2-5): DAGVTQSPTHLIKTRGQQVTLRCSPISGHKSVSWYQQVLGQGPQFIFQYYEKEERGRGNFPDRFSARQFPNYSSELNVNALLLGDSALYLCASSFPGQGQETQYFGPGTRLLVL.

V and J are TRBV7-9 and TRBJ1-2; TRBD1 might be the D (6 bases). This CDR3 comprises 18 residues. Per the germline V gene, CDR1 is SEHNR and CDR2 is FQNEAQ (reference sequence). Trimming removed 4 bases at V and 0 bases at J, with 21 bases between. The CDR3 region is CASSYLFATGTPNYGYTF. CDR3 DNA: TGTGCCAGCAGCTACCTCTTTGCAACCGGGACACCTAACTATGGCTACACCTTC.

The chain combines TRBV2 with TRBJ1-1; 8 bases map to TRBD1. The germline CDR1 and CDR2 sequences are SNHLY and FYNNEI. V was pared by 5 bases and J by 5 bases, with 4 bases of the junction left unmatched. This CDR3 is 13 amino acids long. CDR3 loop: CASSSWTGTEAFF. CDR3 nucleotides: TGTGCCAGCAGTAGTTGGACAGGGACTGAAGCTTTCTTT.

This chain connects TRBV6-5 to TRBJ1-1, with 8 bases matching TRBD1. Germline-derived CDR1 and CDR2 are MNHEY and SVGAGI. This CDR3 contains 15 residues. The V and J ends lost 2 bases and 2 bases, in that order; junction bases with no gene match: 4. The CDR3 coding sequence is TGTGCCAGCAGTTACGGGACAGGAGGAAACACTGAAGCTTTCTTT. It translates to CASSYGTGGNTEAFF.

The chain is built from TRBV29-1 and TRBJ2-1, with 9 bases aligning to TRBD1. V lost 7 bases to trimming and J lost 13 bases; unmatched junction nucleotides: 11. Germline CDR1 and CDR2: SQVTM and ANQGSEA. CDR3 size: 12 residues. This CDR3 is CSAGTGIALQFF. CDR3 DNA: TGCAGCGCGGGGACAGGGATAGCCCTACAGTTCTTC.

The rearrangement uses TRBV11-3 and TRBJ2-7; 14 nucleotides line up with TRBD2. The junction had 12 bases not matched to a gene; V was cut back by 5 bases and J by 6 bases. The CDR3 sequence is 17 residues long. Germline CDR1 is SGHNT and CDR2 is YENEEA. The CDR3 nucleotides read TGTGCCAGCAGCCCCGGACTAGCGGGAGGATTTTTGAGCGAGCAGTACTTC. The encoded protein is CASSPGLAGGFLSEQYF. Drawing the rest from reference TRBV11-3 and TRBJ2-7, the complete variable domain is EAGVVQSPRYKIIEKKQPVAFWCNPISGHNTLYWYLQNLGQGPELLIRYENEEAVDDSQLPKDRFSAERLKGVDSTLKIQPAELGDSAVYLCASSPGLAGGFLSEQYFGPGTRLTVT.

The chain is built from TRBV19 and TRBJ2-7; weak D call: TRBD2 (6 bases). The CDR3 spans 13 residues. Trimming pared 5 bases from V and 2 bases from J, leaving 10 bases between. Germline CDR1 LNHDA, CDR2 SQIVND (reference sequence). The CDR3 bases are TGTGCCAGTAGTCCCGGGGGAGCCTACGAGCAGTACTTC. Its translation: CASSPGGAYEQYF.

This sequence joins TRBV28 and TRBJ2-6; the D gene is possibly TRBD1 (6 bases). Trimming left V 7 bases short and J 1 base short, with 17 bases between. The CDR3 spans 17 residues. CDR1 is MDHEN, CDR2 SYDVKM, per germline. As DNA, the CDR3 is TGTGCCAGCATTGCCAGGGGTACTCCTTCTGGGGCCAACGTCCTGACTTTC. This codes for CASIARGTPSGANVLTF.

This chain joins TRBV28 and TRBJ2-7; 8 positions agree with TRBD2. V lost 9 bases and J lost 5; bases outside the gene matches: 15. The CDR3 is made up of 15 amino acids. Germline CDR1 reads MDHEN; CDR2 reads SYDVKM. CDR3 bases: TGTGCCAGTTCTACTCCCGGGACTAGGGGCCACGAGCAGTACTTC. Its protein is CASSTPGTRGHEQYF. Full variable domain (rest looked up from reference TRBV28 and TRBJ2-7): DVKVTQSSRYLVKRTGEKVFLECVQDMDHENMFWYRQDPGLGLRLIYFSYDVKMKEKGDIPEGYSVSREKKERFSLILESASTNQTSMYLCASSTPGTRGHEQYFGPGTRLTVT.

The V call is TRBV4-2, the J call TRBJ2-1; D not resolved. V lost 0 bases, J lost 3 bases, and 6 bases lay in between. The length of the CDR3 is 14 residues. Germline-derived CDR1 and CDR2 are LGHNA and YNFKEQ. The CDR3, as DNA: TGTGCCAGCAGCCAAGAATTTCTCTACAATGAGCAGTTCTTC. Translated: CASSQEFLYNEQFF.

The genes are TRBV20-1 and TRBJ1-1; D is ambiguous. The germline V gene has CDR1 DFQATT and CDR2 SNEGSKA (reference sequence). The CDR3 extends over 11 amino acids. The V end was cut by 3 bases, the J end by 12 bases, with 14 bases between. The CDR3 is CSARGGFVPFF. The CDR3 region has the DNA TGCAGTGCTAGGGGAGGGTTTGTACCTTTCTTT.